These T cell receptor beta chains were read from a single sample in a study of blood T cell repertoires in COVID-19. TCRdb's copy holds only in-frame clones and misses some; the assay was immunoSEQ multiplex PCR. Found here are around 37,000 clones, 75% to 90% of them singletons; the top ten hold 1.5% to 2.5%. Sample: peripheral blood. Every receptor here comes from a man in his fifties or sixties with active or convalescent COVID-19. Both conserved end residues are trimmed from each CDR3. Fields, in order: V gene, D gene, J gene, clone size, CDR3 protein. A D gene is named only where the DNA matches it firmly. Expanded clones get a size class; other rows say once, few or many, or leave the size out.

V: TRBV15; D: .; J: TRBJ1-4; size: .; CDR3: ATSRGLTATNEKLF
V: TRBV5-4; D: TRBD1; J: TRBJ1-2; size: few; CDR3: ASSLNRGYGYT
V: TRBV9; D: TRBD2; J: TRBJ2-1; size: .; CDR3: ASSGTSGVYNEQF
V: TRBV5-1; D: .; J: TRBJ2-5; size: .; CDR3: ASLEGETQY
V: TRBV4-1; D: .; J: TRBJ2-7; size: once; CDR3: ASSQDPTGSYEQY
V: TRBV29-1; D: TRBD1; J: TRBJ1-4; size: .; CDR3: SVGQGVSTNEKLF
V: TRBV18; D: TRBD2; J: TRBJ2-7; size: .; CDR3: ASSPLGGGLAGPYEQY
V: TRBV18; D: TRBD1; J: TRBJ1-2; size: .; CDR3: ASSPPNRGAFHYGYT
V: TRBV5-4; D: TRBD1; J: TRBJ2-1; size: few; CDR3: ASSSGTGGYNEQF
V: TRBV28; D: TRBD2; J: TRBJ2-3; size: .; CDR3: ASRSGGRAFPDTQY